The 19 T cell receptor beta chains in this list originate from one sample, sequenced in a study of T cells after yellow fever vaccination. TCRdb re-derived calls from the 5' RACE reads in MiXCR, one entry per CDR3 protein. The sample contains 300,000 to 400,000 distinct CDR3 sequences, approximately 3.9% of which appear only once. The specimen was PBMCs, collected 5 days after the yellow fever booster vaccination. These receptors came from a man between 18 and 35 years old who received the YFV17D yellow fever vaccine.

Here the CDR3 reads CAWSLGQNYGYTF. DNA for the CDR3: TGTGCCTGGAGCCTGGGACAGAACTATGGCTACACCTTC. V usage is TRBV30 and J usage is TRBJ1-2, with TRBD1 matching over 7 bases. The CDR3 is 13 residues long. V was clipped by 3 bases and J by 2 bases; unmatched bases: 3. Germline V lookup: CDR1 GTSNPN, CDR2 SVGIG (reference sequence).

A few counts support this clonotype. The chain couples TRBV18 to TRBJ2-7; perhaps TRBD1 as D (6 bases). The CDR3 consists of 15 residues. Trimming shortened V by 3 bases and J by 2 bases, and 14 bases separated the two germline ends. Germline assignment: CDR1 KGHSH and CDR2 LQKENI. The CDR3 sequence: CASSPTTGPTYEQYF. The DNA of the CDR3 is TGTGCCAGCTCACCGACGACAGGACCAACCTACGAGCAGTACTTC.

This clonotype turned up a few times. The rearrangement joins TRBV29-1 to TRBJ2-2; D is perhaps TRBD1 or TRBD2 (6 bases each). The CDR3 is made up of 13 amino acids. V was pared by 4 bases and J by 7 bases, with 13 bases between. CDR1 and CDR2 from the germline V gene are SQVTM and ANQGSEA. The CDR3 spells CSVARGGFGELFF. CDR3 DNA sequence: TGCAGCGTTGCCCGAGGGGGGTTCGGGGAGCTGTTTTTT.

This clonotype has just a few counts. The V and J genes are TRBV20-1 and TRBJ2-6; D is uncertain. The V gene's germline CDR1 is DFQATT and CDR2 SNEGSKA (reference sequence). Trimming shortened V by 3 bases and J by 0 bases, and 9 bases separated the two germline ends. The CDR3 is 15 residues long. In nucleotides, the CDR3 is TGCAGTGCTAGTAGGCGTAACTCTGGGGCCAACGTCCTGACTTTC. Residues: CSASRRNSGANVLTF.

The chain combines TRBV20-1 with TRBJ1-1, with 8 bases matching TRBD1. The CDR3 consists of 15 residues. V shed 3 bases and J 2 bases; nucleotides not matched to a gene: 8. The germline V gene encodes CDR1 DFQATT and CDR2 SNEGSKA (reference sequence). CDR3 coding DNA: TGCAGTGCTAGCAACTCCGGGACAGGTAACACTGAAGCTTTCTTT. This translates into CSASNSGTGNTEAFF.

This clonotype was seen a handful of times. This sequence joins TRBV4-3 and TRBJ1-2; tentative D call: TRBD1 (5 bases). This CDR3 spans 17 amino acids. The V gene lost 2 bases and the J gene lost 4 bases, with 20 bases spanning the gap. The V gene's germline CDR1 is LGHNA and CDR2 YSLEER. DNA of the CDR3: TGCGCCAGCAGCCAATCCCAAACGGGGGTTGGGGTCTATGGCTACACCTTC. It translates to CASSQSQTGVGVYGYTF.

This clonotype was recorded many times. The chain uses TRBV3-1 and TRBJ2-3, with a possible D match to TRBD1 (5 bases). This CDR3 comprises 18 residues. The ends were cut back, 10 bases at V and 3 bases at J, with 29 bases in the middle. Per the germline V gene, CDR1 is LGHDT and CDR2 is YNNKEL (reference sequence). The CDR3 DNA sequence: TGTGCCACCTCCGGGCCGATCCGCAGGGATATAGGAACAGATACGCAGTATTTT. Encoded protein: CATSGPIRRDIGTDTQYF.

Many counts were recorded for this clonotype. The genes are TRBV12-3 or TRBV12-4 and TRBJ2-7; 8 bases are a match to TRBD1. This CDR3 comprises 15 residues. V was clipped by 5 bases and J by 3 bases; unmatched bases: 9. CDR3 in amino acids: CASSKPGTGGYEQYF. The CDR3 coding sequence is TGTGCCAGCAGTAAACCCGGGACAGGAGGCTACGAGCAGTACTTC.

This clonotype was seen at least ten times. J is TRBJ1-6 and V is TRBV6-6; 8 bases are a match to TRBD1. The germline V gene encodes CDR1 MNHNY and CDR2 SVGAGI (reference sequence). Trimming removed 6 bases from V and 7 bases from J; junction bases left unmatched: 8. The CDR3 length is 15 residues. The CDR3 here is CASSLGQVLNSPLHF. The CDR3 DNA reads as TGTGCCAGCAGCCTGGGACAGGTTCTCAATTCACCCCTCCACTTT.

In this sample, this clonotype turned up a few times. The gene calls are TRBV7-2 and TRBJ2-3; D may be TRBD2 (5 bases). The germline V gene has CDR1 SGHTA and CDR2 FQGNSA. V was pared by 0 bases and J by 2 bases, with 9 bases between. The CDR3 has 15 residues. CDR3 amino acids: CASSLARTFTDTQYF. CDR3 DNA: TGTGCCAGCAGCTTAGCGCGGACTTTCACAGATACGCAGTATTTT.

This clonotype has just a few counts. This chain joins TRBV11-2 and TRBJ1-1, with D possibly TRBD1 on 5 matching bases. Per germline, CDR1 SGHAT and CDR2 FQNNGV. The length of the CDR3 is 16 residues. Trimming stripped 4 bases from V and 0 bases from J, with 15 bases between. CDR3 amino acids: CASSSDQTVVNTEAFF. For the CDR3, the DNA is TGTGCCAGCAGCTCAGACCAGACAGTTGTGAACACTGAAGCTTTCTTT.

The table lists this clonotype with many counts. J is TRBJ2-3 and V is TRBV12-3 or TRBV12-4; D ambiguous. Trimming shortened V by 1 base and J by 3 bases, and 11 bases separated the two germline ends. The CDR3 length is 15 residues. The CDR3 DNA follows: TGTGCCAGCAGTTTAGAGGATTGGAATACAGATACGCAGTATTTT. Its protein is CASSLEDWNTDTQYF.

The V and J genes are TRBV28 and TRBJ1-5; tentative D call: TRBD1 (5 bases). The CDR3 covers 20 residues. CDR1 is MDHEN and CDR2 is SYDVKM in the germline V gene. Trimming stripped 6 bases from V and 4 bases from J, with 31 bases between. CDR3 sequence reads: CASSDEYGRRAGGSNQPQHF. Written as DNA, the CDR3 is TGTGCCAGCAGCGACGAATATGGACGGAGGGCCGGGGGGAGTAATCAGCCCCAGCATTTT.

At least ten counts were recorded for this clonotype. V and J are TRBV21-1 and TRBJ1-1. TRBV21-1 is tagged as a pseudogene. This CDR3 spans 12 amino acids. This chain's CDR3 is CASSKGGTEAFF. Written as DNA, the CDR3 is TGTGCCAGCAGCAAAGGGGGCACTGAAGCTTTCTTT.

This clonotype was recorded a few times. The chain has TRBV20-1 and TRBJ2-7, with D maybe TRBD1 (7 bases). Trimming removed 5 bases from V and 3 bases from J, with 14 bases in between. Germline values: CDR1 DFQATT, CDR2 SNEGSKA (reference sequence). The CDR3 extends over 13 amino acids. CDR3 sequence: CSAGPGGGYEQYF. The CDR3 DNA reads TGCAGTGCTGGACCAGGGGGAGGCTACGAGCAGTACTTC.

This clonotype appeared a few times. The chain couples TRBV5-1 to TRBJ2-1; D may be TRBD1 or TRBD2 (5 bases each). The CDR3 runs 15 residues. Germline V lookup: CDR1 SGHRS, CDR2 YFSETQ. Trimming cost V 3 bases and J 3 bases, with 13 bases left between them. The chain's CDR3 is CASSSTGTIYNEQFF. Here the CDR3 DNA reads TGCGCCAGCAGCTCAACCGGGACGATCTACAATGAGCAGTTCTTC.

The rearrangement joins TRBV20-1 to TRBJ2-5; D may be TRBD1 or TRBD2 (5 bases each). Looked up from germline, CDR1 is DFQATT and CDR2 is SNEGSKA (reference sequence). Trimming cost V 6 bases and J 4 bases, with 18 bases left between them. There are 14 residues in the CDR3. Here the CDR3 DNA reads TGCAGTGCATACGAACCGGGGACGGGAGAGACCCAGTACTTC. Protein product: CSAYEPGTGETQYF.

This clonotype was recorded a few times. The V gene is TRBV4-2, the J gene TRBJ1-3, with D unclear. CDR3 size: 17 residues. CDR1 and CDR2 from the germline V gene are LGHNA and YNFKEQ. With 0 bases removed from V and 0 bases from J, the gap between germline ends came to 12 bases. The DNA of the CDR3 is TGTGCCAGCAGCCAAGATTATGCAGTTTTCTCTGGAAACACCATATATTTT. This codes for CASSQDYAVFSGNTIYF.

This clonotype came up once. The junction differs from germline at one of its ends, possibly a read error. This chain connects TRBV7-9 to TRBJ2-1, with D uncertain. CDR3 length: 13 amino acids. The V gene's germline CDR1 is SEHNR and CDR2 FQNEAQ (reference sequence). CDR3 nucleotide sequence: TGTGCCATCAGCTTATCTGGTTCGGATGAGCAGTTCTTC. Translated, it gives CAISLSGSDEQFF. The whole variable domain, filled in from reference TRBV7-9 and TRBJ2-1, reads DTGVSQNPRHKITKRGQNVTFRCDPISEHNRLYWYRQTLGQGPEFLTYFQNEAQLEKSRLLSDRFSAERPKGSFSTLEIQRTEQGDSAMYLCAISLSGSDEQFFGPGTRLTVL.